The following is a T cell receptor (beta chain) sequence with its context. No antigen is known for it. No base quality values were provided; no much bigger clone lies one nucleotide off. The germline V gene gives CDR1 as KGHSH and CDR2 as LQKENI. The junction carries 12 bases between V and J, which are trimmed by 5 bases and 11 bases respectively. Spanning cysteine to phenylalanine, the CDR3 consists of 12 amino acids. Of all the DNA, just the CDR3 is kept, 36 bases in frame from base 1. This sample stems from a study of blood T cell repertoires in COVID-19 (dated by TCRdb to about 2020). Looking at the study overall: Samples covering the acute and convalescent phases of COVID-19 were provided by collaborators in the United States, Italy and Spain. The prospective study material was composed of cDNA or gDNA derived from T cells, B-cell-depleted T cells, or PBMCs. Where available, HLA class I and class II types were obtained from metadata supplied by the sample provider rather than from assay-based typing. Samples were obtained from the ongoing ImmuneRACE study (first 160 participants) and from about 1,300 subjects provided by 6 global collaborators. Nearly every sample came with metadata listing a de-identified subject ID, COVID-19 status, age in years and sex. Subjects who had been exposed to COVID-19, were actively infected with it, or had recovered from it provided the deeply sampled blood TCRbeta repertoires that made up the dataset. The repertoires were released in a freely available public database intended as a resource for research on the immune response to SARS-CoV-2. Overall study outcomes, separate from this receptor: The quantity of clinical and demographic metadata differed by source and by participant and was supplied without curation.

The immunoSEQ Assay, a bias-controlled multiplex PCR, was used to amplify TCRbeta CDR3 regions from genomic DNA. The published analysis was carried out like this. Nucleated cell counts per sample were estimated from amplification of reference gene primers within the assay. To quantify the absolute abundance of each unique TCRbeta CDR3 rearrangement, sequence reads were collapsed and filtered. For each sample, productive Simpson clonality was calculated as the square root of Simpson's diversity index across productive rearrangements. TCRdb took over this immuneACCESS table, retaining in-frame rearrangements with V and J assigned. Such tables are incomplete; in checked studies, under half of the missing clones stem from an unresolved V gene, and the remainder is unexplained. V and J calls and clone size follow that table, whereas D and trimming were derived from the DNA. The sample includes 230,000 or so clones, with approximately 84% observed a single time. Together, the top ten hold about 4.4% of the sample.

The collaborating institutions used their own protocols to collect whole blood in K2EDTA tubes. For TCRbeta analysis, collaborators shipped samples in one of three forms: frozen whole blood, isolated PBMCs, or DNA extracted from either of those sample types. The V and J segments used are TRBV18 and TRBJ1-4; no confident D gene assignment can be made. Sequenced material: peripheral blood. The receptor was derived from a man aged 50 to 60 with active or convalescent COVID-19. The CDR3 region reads CASSSSLEKLFF. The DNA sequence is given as TGTGCCAGCTCATCCTCCCTGGAGAAACTGTTTTTT. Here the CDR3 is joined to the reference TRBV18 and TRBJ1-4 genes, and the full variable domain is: NAGVMQNPRHLVRRRGQEARLRCSPMKGHSHVYWYRQLPEEGLKFMVYLQKENIIDESGMPKERFSAEFPKEGPSILRIQQVVRGDSAAYFCASSSSLEKLFFGSGTQLSVL.